The TCR beta chain under discussion was sequenced for a study of blood T cell repertoires in COVID-19. Study-level background: Both acute and convalescent COVID-19 samples were obtained from the United States, Italy and Spain. PBMCs, B-cell-depleted T cells, or T cells were the source of the cDNA or gDNA that made up the material.

In this sample, this clone turned up once. The protocol was immunoSEQ multiplex PCR, while the TCRdb copy is restricted to in-frame clones and leaves out a portion. The sample contains around 280,000 clones, roughly 86% of which appear only once. There are 11 residues in the CDR3. V lost 10 bases and J 6 bases, leaving 12 bases between the germline ends. The germline gives CDR1 LNHDA, CDR2 SQIVND (reference sequence). The sequenced sample consisted of peripheral blood. This receptor was taken from a woman aged 25 to 39 with COVID-19, enrolled during active disease. The chain employs TRBV19 and TRBJ1-1; tentative D call: TRBD1 (6 bases). CDR3 DNA sequence: TGTGCCATTCAACAGGGTCCTGAAGCTTTCTTT. Protein product: CAIQQGPEAFF.